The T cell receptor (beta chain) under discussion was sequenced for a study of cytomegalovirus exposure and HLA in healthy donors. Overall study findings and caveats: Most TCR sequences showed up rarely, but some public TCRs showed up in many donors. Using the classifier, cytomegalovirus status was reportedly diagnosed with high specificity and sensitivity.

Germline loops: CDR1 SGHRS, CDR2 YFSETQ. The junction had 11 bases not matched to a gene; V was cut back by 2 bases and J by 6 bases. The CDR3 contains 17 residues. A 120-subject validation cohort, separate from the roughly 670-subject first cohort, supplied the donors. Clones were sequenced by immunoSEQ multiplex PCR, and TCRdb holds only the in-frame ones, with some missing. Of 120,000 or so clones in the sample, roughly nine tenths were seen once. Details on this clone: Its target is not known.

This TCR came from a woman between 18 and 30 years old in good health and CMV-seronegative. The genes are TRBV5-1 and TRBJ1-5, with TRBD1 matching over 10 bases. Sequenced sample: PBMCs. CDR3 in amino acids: CASSFTLRDRGSQPQHF. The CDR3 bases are TGCGCCAGCAGCTTTACCCTACGGGACAGGGGCTCTCAGCCCCAGCATTTT. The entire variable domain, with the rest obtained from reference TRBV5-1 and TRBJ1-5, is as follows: KAGVTQTPRYLIKTRGQQVTLSCSPISGHRSVSWYQQTPGQGLQFLFEYFSETQRNKGNFPGRFSGRQFSNSRSEMNVSTLELGDSALYLCASSFTLRDRGSQPQHFGDGTRLSIL.